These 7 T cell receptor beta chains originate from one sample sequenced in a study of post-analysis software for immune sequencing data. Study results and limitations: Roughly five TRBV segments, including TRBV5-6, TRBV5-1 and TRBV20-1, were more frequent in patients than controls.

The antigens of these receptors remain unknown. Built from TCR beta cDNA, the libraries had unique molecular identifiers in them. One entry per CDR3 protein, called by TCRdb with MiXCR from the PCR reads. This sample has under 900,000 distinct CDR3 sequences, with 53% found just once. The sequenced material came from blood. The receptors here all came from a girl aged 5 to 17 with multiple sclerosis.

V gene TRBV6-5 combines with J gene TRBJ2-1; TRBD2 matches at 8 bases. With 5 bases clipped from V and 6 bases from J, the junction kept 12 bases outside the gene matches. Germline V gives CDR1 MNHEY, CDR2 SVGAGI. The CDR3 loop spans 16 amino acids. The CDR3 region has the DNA TGTGCCAGCAGTGCGGCGGTCGGGAGGGCCCTCAATGAGCAGTTCTTC. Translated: CASSAAVGRALNEQFF.

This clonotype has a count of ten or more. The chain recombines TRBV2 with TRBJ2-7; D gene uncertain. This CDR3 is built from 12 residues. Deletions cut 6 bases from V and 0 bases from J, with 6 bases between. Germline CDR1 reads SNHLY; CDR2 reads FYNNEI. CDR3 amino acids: CASSGPSYEQYF. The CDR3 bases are TGTGCCAGCAGCGGCCCCTCCTACGAGCAGTACTTC.

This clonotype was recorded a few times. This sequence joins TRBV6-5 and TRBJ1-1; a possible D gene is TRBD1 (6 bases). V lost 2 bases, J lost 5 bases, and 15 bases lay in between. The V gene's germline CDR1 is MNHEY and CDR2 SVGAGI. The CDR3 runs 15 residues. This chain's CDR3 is CASSYQGLGNTEAFF. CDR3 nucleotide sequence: TGTGCCAGCAGTTACCAGGGGTTGGGTAATACTGAAGCTTTCTTT.

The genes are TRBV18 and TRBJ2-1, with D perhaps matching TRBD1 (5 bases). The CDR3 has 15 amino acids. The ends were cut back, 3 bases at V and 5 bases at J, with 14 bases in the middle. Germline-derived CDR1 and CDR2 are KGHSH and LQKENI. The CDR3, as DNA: TGTGCCAGCTCACCCATGGATAGGGGCCACAATGAGCAGTTCTTC. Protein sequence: CASSPMDRGHNEQFF.

The CDR3 sequence: CASSLIAGVRSEQYF. The DNA of the CDR3 is TGTGCCAGCAGCCTCATAGCGGGAGTACGGAGCGAGCAGTACTTC. The rearrangement joins TRBV7-3 to TRBJ2-4; 9 bases map to TRBD2. The J call is doubtful: the DNA matches TRBJ2-7 better. CDR1 and CDR2 (germline): SGHTA, FQGTGA. This CDR3 comprises 15 residues.

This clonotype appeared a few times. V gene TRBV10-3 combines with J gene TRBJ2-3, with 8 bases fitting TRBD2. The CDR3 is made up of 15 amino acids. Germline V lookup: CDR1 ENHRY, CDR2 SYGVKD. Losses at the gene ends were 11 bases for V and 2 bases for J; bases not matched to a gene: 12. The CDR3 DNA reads TGTGCCGCATCCGGGGGGGCCGTTATCACAGATACGCAGTATTTT. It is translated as CAASGGAVITDTQYF.

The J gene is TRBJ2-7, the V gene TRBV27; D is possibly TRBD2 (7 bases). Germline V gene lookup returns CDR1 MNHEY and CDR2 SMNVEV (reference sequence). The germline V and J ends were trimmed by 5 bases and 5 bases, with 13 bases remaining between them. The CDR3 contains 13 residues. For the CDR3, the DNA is TGTGCCAGCAGTCTGGGGGGGCATAACGAGCAGTACTTC. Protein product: CASSLGGHNEQYF.